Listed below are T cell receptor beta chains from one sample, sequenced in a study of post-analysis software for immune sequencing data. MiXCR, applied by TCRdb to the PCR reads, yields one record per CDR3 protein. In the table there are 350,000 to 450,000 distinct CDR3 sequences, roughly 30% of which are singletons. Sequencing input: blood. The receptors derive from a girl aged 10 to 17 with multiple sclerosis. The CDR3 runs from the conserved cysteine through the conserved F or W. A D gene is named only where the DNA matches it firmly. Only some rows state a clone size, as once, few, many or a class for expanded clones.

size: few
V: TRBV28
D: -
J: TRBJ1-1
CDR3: CATNSGTLEAFF
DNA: TGTGCCACGAACTCCGGGACACTTGAAGCTTTCTTT

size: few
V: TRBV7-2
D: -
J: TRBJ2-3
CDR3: CASTRAISTDTQYF
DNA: TGTGCCAGCACCAGAGCAATTTCCACAGATACGCAGTATTTT

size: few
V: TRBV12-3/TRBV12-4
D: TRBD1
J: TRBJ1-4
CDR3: CASSRGEGEKLFF
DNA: TGTGCCAGCAGCAGGGGGGAAGGGGAAAAACTGTTTTTT

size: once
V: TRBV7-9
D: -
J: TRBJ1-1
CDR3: CASSSRDTLWAFF
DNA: TGTGCCAGCAGCTCACGGGACACCCTTTGGGCTTTCTTT

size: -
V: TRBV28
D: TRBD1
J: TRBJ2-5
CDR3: CASSPRDRQYF
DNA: TGTGCCAGCAGTCCCCGGGACAGGCAGTACTTC

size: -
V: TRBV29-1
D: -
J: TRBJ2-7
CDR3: CSATAGFEEQYF
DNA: TGCAGCGCCACGGCAGGGTTCGAGGAGCAGTACTTC

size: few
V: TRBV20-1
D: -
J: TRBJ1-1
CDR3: CSGVMNTEAFF
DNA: TGCAGTGGGGTCATGAACACTGAAGCTTTCTTT

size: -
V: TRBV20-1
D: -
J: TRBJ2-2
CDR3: CSAREDTQGSGELFF
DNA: TGCAGTGCTAGAGAAGACACACAGGGATCCGGGGAGCTGTTTTTT

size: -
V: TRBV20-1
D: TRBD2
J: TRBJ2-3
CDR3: CSAREKTSGAWSTDTQYF
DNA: TGCAGTGCTAGAGAGAAAACTAGCGGGGCCTGGAGCACAGATACGCAGTATTTT

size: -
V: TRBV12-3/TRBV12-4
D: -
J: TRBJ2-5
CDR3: CASSVTSQETQYF
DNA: TGTGCCAGCAGTGTTACTAGTCAGGAGACCCAGTACTTC

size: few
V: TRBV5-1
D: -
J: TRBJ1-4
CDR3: CASSLAGRVGEKLFF
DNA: TGCGCCAGCAGCTTGGCCGGTCGTGTTGGTGAAAAACTGTTTTTT

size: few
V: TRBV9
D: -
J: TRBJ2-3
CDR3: CASSGGKGRGTDTQYF
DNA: TGTGCCAGCAGCGGAGGGAAAGGGAGAGGCACAGATACGCAGTATTTT

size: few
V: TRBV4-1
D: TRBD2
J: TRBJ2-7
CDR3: CASSQEPAGAFYEQYF
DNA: TGCGCCAGCAGCCAAGAACCAGCGGGGGCCTTCTACGAGCAGTACTTC

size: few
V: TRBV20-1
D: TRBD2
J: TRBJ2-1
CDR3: CSAWNLRGGLYNEQFF
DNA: TGCAGTGCTTGGAACCTGCGGGGGGGCCTTTACAATGAGCAGTTCTTC

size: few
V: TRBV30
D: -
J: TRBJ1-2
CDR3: CAWSVLRDGYTF
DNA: TGTGCCTGGAGTGTCCTCAGGGACGGCTACACCTTC

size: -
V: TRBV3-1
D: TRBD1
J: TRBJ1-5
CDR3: CASSQGLHFGGQAQHF
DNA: TGTGCCAGCAGCCAAGGATTGCATTTTGGGGGACAGGCCCAGCATTTT

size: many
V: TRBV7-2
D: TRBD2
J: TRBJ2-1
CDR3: CASSQSPSGDEQFF
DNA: TGTGCCAGCAGCCAATCGCCTAGCGGGGATGAGCAGTTCTTC

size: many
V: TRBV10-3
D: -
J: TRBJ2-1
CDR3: CAIRLASSYNEQFF
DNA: TGTGCCATCAGGTTAGCGAGCTCCTACAATGAGCAGTTCTTC

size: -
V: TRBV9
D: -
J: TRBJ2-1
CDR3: CASSVRQDSYNEQFF
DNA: TGTGCCAGCAGCGTAAGACAGGACTCCTACAATGAGCAGTTCTTC

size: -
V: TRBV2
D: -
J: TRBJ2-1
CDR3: CASSRENWDEQFF
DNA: TGTGCCAGCAGCCGGGAAAACTGGGATGAGCAGTTCTTC

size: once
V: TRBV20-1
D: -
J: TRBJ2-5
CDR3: CSATQGQETQYF
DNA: TGCAGTGCCACCCAGGGTCAAGAGACCCAGTACTTC

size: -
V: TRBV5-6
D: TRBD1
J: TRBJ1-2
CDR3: CASSWDREAYGYTF
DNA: TGTGCCAGCAGCTGGGACAGGGAGGCCTATGGCTACACCTTC